This entry lists 3 T cell receptor beta chains sequenced from one sample in a study of cytomegalovirus exposure and HLA in healthy donors. The PCR used 60 Vbeta and 13 Jbeta primers. The method was immunoSEQ multiplex PCR; TCRdb's version includes in-frame clones alone and lacks a portion of them. The sample has about 190,000 clones; around 83% are singletons. Sequenced material: PBMCs. The receptors here all came from a woman in her forties in good health and CMV-seronegative.

This clone was seen only once. The chain uses TRBV4-2 and TRBJ1-2; tentatively, D is TRBD1 (5 bases). The V and J ends lost 4 bases and 6 bases respectively, with 21 bases between them. In germline, CDR1 is LGHNA, CDR2 YNFKEQ. The CDR3 has 16 amino acids. The CDR3 sequence: CASSRLDGGTSNGYTF. The CDR3 DNA sequence: TGTGCCAGCAGCCGCTTGGATGGGGGGACCTCCAATGGCTACACCTTC.

The chain recombines TRBV6-6 with TRBJ2-3, with 8 bases identical to TRBD1. This CDR3 is built from 13 residues. V shed 10 bases and J 3 bases; nucleotides not matched to a gene: 6. CDR1 is MNHNY, CDR2 SVGAGI, per germline (reference sequence). The CDR3 coding sequence is TGTGCCACCAGACAGGGGCAAACAGATACGCAGTATTTT. Amino acid sequence: CATRQGQTDTQYF.

The chain employs TRBV7-3 and TRBJ2-3, with 8 bases fitting TRBD2. This CDR3 is 19 amino acids long. The V gene's germline CDR1 is SGHTA and CDR2 FQGTGA. Trimming removed 4 bases from V and 6 bases from J; junction bases left unmatched: 21. CDR3 loop: CASSSNGDSSGRQADTQYF. The DNA for the CDR3 is TGTGCCAGCAGCTCAAACGGGGATTCGAGCGGGAGACAGGCCGATACGCAGTATTTT.